The sequence of this T cell receptor (beta chain) was determined in a study of molecular identifiers for immune sequencing clone quantification. About the study: In the replicates, RNA derived from around 20,000 or 100,000 naive CD8 cells was divided into five parts, and four were sequenced.

Findings and caveats of the study: Jurkat TCR RNA from one cell was spiked into approximately 1 million naive cells, and it was reportedly detectable there. Clones with over 20 RNA copies captured over 98% of effector molecules but under 1% of naive ones.

One entry per CDR3 protein, called by TCRdb with MiXCR from the PCR reads. The sample holds about 630,000 distinct CDR3 sequences; about 25% are singletons and the top ten take roughly 0.83%. CDR1 SGHVS and CDR2 FNYEAQ come from the germline V gene. The trim removed 5 bases at V and 2 bases at J, leaving 9 bases unmatched. This CDR3 spans 16 amino acids. Of note for this clonotype: Its target is not known.

The sample was naive CD8+ T cells from blood, with Jurkat cell RNA spiked in. As for subset: FACS-sorted CD8+CD4-CCR7+CD45RA+ naive T cells. The chain carries TRBV7-6 and TRBJ2-5; 9 bases are a match to TRBD2. The sequence came from a human donor in good health. Some libraries in this study had Jurkat cell RNA spiked in. The DNA of the CDR3 is TGTGCCAGCAGCGTAGTTAGCGGGAGAGGTCAAGAGACCCAGTACTTC. It translates to CASSVVSGRGQETQYF.